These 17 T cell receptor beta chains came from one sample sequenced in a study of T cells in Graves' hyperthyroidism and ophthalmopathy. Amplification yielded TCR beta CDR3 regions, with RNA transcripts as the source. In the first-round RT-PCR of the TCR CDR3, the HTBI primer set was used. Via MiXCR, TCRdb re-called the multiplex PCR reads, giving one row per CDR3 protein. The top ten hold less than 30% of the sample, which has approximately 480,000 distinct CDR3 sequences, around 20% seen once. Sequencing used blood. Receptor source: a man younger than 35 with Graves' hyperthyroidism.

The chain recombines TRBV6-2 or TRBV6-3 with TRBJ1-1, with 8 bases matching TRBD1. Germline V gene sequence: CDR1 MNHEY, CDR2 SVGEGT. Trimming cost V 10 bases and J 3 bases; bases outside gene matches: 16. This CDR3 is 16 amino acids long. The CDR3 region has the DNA TGTGCCATCAGGAGGGGCAGGGGGCGCCAGGACACTGAAGCTTTCTTT. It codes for CAIRRGRGRQDTEAFF.

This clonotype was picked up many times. Written as DNA, the CDR3 is TGTGCCGCAGAGGGGGGAAATGGCTACACCTTC. It codes for CAAEGGNGYTF. The chain is built from TRBV28 and TRBJ1-2; TRBD1 might be the D (6 bases). Per the germline V gene, CDR1 is MDHEN and CDR2 is SYDVKM. The CDR3 covers 11 residues. V lost 11 bases, J lost 6 bases, and 13 bases lay in between.

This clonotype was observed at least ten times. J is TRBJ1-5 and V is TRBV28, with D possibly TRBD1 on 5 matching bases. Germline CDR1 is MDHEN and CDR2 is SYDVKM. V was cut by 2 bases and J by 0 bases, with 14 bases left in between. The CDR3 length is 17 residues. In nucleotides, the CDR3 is TGTGCCAGCAGTTTAAGGGGCCCAGGCTATAGCAATCAGCCCCAGCATTTT. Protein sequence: CASSLRGPGYSNQPQHF.

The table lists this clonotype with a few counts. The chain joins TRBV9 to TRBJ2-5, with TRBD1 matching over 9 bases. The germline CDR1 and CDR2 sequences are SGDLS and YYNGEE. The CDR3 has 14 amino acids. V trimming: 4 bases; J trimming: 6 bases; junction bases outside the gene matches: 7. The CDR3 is CASSPGTGPQTQYF. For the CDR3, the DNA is TGTGCCAGCAGCCCCGGGACAGGGCCGCAGACCCAGTACTTC.

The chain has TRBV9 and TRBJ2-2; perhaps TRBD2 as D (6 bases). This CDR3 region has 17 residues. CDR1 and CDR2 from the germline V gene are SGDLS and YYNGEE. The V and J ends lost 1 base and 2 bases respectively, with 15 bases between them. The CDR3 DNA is TGTGCCAGCAGCGTATCAACTAGCAGATTAAACACCGGGGAGCTGTTTTTT. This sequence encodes CASSVSTSRLNTGELFF.

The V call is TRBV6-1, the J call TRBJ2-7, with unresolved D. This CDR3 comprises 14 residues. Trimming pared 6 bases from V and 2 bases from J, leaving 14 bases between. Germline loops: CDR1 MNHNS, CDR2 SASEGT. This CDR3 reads CASSARAGPYEQYF. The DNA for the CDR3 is TGTGCCAGCAGCGCCCGGGCAGGACCCTACGAGCAGTACTTC.

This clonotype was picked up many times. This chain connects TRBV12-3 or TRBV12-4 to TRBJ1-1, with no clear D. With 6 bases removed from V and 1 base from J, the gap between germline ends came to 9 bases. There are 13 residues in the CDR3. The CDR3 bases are TGTGCCAGCAGCCTTTCCGAGAACACTGAAGCTTTCTTT. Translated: CASSLSENTEAFF.

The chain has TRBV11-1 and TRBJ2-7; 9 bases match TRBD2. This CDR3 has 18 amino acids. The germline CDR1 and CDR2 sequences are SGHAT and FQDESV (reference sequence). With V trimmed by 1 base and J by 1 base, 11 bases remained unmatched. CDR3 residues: CASSLVGGASGESYEQYF. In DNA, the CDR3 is TGTGCCAGCAGCTTAGTCGGGGGTGCTAGCGGGGAATCCTACGAGCAGTACTTC.

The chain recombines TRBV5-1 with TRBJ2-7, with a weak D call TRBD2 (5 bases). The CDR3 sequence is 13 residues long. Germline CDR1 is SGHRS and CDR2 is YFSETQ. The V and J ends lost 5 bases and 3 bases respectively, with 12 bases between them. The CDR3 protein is CASRVDEGYEQYF. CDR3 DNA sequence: TGCGCCAGCAGGGTGGATGAGGGCTACGAGCAGTACTTC.

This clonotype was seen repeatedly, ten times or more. The CDR3 reads CASSPPTGELFF. The CDR3 DNA follows: TGTGCCAGCAGCCCCCCCACCGGGGAGCTGTTTTTT. This chain joins TRBV12-3 or TRBV12-4 and TRBJ2-2; D gene ambiguous. The CDR3 loop spans 12 amino acids. Trimming removed 6 bases at V and 4 bases at J, with 6 bases between.

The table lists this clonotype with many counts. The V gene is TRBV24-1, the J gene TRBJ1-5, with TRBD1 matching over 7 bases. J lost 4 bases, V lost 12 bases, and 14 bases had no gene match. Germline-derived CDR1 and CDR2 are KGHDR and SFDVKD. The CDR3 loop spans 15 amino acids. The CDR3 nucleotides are TGTGCCCCCAAAGAGGGGGCAGGCCGTAATCAGCCCCAGCATTTT. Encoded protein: CAPKEGAGRNQPQHF.

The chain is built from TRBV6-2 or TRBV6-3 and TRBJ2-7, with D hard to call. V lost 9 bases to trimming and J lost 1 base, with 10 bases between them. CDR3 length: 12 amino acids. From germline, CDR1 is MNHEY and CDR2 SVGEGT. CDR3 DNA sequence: TGTGCCAGTATTGGACGGTCCTACGAGCAGTACTTC. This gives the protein CASIGRSYEQYF.

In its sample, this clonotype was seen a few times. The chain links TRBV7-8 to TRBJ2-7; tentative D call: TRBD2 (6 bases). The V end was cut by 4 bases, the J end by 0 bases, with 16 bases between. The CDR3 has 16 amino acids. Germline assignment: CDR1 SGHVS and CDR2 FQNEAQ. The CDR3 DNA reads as TGTGCCAGCAGCTCACAGGAGGGGCCTAACTCCTACGAGCAGTACTTC. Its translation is CASSSQEGPNSYEQYF.

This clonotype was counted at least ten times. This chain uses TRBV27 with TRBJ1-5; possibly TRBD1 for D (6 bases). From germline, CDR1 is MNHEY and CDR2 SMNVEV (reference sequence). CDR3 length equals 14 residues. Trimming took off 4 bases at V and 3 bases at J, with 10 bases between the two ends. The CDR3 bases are TGTGCCAGCAGTTCCCGACAGGACAATCAGCCCCAGCATTTT. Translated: CASSSRQDNQPQHF.

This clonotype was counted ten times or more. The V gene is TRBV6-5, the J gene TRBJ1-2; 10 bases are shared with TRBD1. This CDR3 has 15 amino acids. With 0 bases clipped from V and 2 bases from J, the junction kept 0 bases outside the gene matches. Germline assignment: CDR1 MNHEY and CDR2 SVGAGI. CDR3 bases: TGTGCCAGCAGTTACTCGGGACAGGGGAACTATGGCTACACCTTC. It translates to CASSYSGQGNYGYTF.

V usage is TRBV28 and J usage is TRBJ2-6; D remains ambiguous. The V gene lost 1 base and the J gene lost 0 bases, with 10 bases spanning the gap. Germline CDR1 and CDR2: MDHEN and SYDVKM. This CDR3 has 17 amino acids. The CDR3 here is CASSLSAVFSGANVLTF. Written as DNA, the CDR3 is TGTGCCAGCAGTTTATCCGCGGTATTCTCTGGGGCCAACGTCCTGACTTTC.

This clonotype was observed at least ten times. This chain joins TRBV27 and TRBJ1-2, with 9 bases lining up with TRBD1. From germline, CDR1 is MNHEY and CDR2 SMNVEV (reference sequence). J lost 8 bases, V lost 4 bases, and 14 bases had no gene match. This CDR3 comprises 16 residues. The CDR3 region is CASSYGPTGGFRGYTF. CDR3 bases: TGTGCCAGCAGTTACGGGCCGACAGGGGGATTTCGGGGCTACACCTTC.